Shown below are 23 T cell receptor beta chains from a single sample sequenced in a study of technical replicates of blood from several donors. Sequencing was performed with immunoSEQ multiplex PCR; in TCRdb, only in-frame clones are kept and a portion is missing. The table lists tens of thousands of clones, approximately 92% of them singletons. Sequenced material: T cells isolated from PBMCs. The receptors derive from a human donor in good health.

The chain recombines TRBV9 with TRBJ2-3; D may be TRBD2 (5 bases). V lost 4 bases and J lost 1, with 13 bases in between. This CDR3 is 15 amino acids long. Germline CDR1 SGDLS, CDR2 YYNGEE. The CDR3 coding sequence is TGTGCCAGCAGCACCGAGGGAGCGGGCACAGATACGCAGTATTTT. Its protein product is CASSTEGAGTDTQYF.

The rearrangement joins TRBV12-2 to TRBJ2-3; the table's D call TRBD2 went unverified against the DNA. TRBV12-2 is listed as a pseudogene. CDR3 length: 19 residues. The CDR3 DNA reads TGTGCAAGTCGCTTGCCGGGACTAGCGGTTAGAGCTAGCACAGATACGCAGTATTTT. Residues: CASRLPGLAVRASTDTQYF.

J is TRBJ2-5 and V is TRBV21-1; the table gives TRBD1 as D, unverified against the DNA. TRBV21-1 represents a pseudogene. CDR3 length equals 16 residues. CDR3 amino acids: CASSILSGQHQETQYF. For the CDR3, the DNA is TGTGCCAGCAGCATCTTGTCGGGACAGCACCAAGAGACCCAGTACTTC.

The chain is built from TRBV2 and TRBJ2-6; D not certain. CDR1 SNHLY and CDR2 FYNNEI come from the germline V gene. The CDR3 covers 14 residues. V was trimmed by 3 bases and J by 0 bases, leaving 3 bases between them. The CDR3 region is CASSDYSGANVLTF. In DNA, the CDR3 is TGTGCCAGCAGTGACTACTCTGGGGCCAACGTCCTGACTTTC.

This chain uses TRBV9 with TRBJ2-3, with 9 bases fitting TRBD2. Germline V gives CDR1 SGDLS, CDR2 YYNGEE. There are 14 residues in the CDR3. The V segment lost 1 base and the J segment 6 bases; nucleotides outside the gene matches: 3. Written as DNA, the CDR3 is TGTGCCAGCAGCGTACAAGCGGGAGGTGATACGCAGTATTTT. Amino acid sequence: CASSVQAGGDTQYF.

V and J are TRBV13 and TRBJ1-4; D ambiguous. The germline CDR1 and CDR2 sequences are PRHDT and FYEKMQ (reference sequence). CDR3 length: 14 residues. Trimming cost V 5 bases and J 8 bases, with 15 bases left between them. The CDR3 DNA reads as TGTGCCAGCAGCCTGGGGAGCGGGGAAGAAAAACTGTTTTTT. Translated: CASSLGSGEEKLFF.

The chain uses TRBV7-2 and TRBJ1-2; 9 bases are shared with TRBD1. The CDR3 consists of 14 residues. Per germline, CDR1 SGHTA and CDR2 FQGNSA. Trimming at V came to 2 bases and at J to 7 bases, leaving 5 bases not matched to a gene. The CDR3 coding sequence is TGTGCCAGCAGCTTAACTCGGGACAGGGCTGGCTACACCTTC. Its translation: CASSLTRDRAGYTF.

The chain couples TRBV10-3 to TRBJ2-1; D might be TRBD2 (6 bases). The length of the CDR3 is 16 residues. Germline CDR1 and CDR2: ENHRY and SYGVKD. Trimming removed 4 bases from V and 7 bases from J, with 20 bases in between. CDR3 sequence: CAISGSGSLVRNEQFF. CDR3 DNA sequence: TGTGCCATCAGTGGTAGCGGATCACTGGTTAGGAATGAGCAGTTCTTC.

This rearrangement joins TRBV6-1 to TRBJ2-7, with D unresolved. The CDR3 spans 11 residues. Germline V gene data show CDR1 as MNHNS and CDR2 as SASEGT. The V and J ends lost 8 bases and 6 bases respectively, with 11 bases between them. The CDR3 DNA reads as TGTGCCAGCTCCCCCTCGTTCGAGCAGTACTTC. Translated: CASSPSFEQYF.

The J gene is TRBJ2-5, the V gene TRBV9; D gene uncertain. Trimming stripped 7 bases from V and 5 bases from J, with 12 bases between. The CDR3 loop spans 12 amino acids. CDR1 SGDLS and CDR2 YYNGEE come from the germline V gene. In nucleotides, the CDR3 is TGTGCCAGCGGCCCCTCGGAGGAGACCCAGTACTTC. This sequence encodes CASGPSEETQYF.

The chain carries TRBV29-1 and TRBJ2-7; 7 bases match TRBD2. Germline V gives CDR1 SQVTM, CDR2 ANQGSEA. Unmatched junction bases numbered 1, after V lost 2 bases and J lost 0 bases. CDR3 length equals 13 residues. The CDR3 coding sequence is TGCAGCGTTGAACGCGGGAGCTCCTACGAGCAGTACTTC. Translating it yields CSVERGSSYEQYF.

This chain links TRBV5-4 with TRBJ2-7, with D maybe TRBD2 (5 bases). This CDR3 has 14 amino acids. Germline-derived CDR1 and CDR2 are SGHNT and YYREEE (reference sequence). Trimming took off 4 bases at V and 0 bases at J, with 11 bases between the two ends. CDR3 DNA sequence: TGTGCCAGCAGCCCGGCGGGTGGCTCCTACGAGCAGTACTTC. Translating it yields CASSPAGGSYEQYF. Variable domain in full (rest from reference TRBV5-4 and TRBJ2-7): ETGVTQSPTHLIKTRGQQVTLRCSSQSGHNTVSWYQQALGQGPQFIFQYYREEENGRGNFPPRFSGLQFPNYSSELNVNALELDDSALYLCASSPAGGSYEQYFGPGTRLTVT.

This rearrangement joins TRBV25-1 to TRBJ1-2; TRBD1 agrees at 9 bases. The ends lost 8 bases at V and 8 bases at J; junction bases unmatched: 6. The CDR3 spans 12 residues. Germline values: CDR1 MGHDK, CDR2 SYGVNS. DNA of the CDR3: TGTGCCAGCCGGACAGGGGCCACCGGCTACACCTTC. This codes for CASRTGATGYTF.

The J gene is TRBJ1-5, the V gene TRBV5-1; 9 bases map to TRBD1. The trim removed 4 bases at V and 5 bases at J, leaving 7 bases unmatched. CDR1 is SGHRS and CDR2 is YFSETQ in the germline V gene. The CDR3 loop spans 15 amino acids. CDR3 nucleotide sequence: TGCGCCAGCAGCCCCGAAGGGACAGGGCATCAGCCCCAGCATTTT. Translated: CASSPEGTGHQPQHF.

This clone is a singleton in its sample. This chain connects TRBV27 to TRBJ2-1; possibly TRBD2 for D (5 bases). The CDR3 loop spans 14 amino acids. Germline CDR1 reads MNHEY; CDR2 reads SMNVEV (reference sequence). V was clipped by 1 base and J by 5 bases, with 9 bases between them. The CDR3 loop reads CASSLWYGNNEQFF. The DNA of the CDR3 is TGTGCCAGCAGTTTATGGTACGGGAACAATGAGCAGTTCTTC.

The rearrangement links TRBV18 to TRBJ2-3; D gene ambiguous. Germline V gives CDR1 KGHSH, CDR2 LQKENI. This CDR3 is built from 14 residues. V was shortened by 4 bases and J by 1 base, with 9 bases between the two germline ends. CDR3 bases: TGTGCCAGCTCACTACGACACGGCACAGATACGCAGTATTTT. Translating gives CASSLRHGTDTQYF.

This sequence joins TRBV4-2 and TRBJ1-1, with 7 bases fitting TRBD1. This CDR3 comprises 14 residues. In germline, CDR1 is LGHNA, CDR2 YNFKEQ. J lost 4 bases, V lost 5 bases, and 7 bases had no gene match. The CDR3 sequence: CASSVLQGSTEAFF. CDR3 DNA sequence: TGTGCCAGCAGCGTACTACAGGGGAGCACTGAAGCTTTCTTT.

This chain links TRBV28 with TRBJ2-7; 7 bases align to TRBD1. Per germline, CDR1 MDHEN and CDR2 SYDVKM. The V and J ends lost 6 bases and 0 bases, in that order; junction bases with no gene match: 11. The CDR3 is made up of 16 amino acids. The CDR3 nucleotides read TGTGCCAGCAGCTTCACTTTACAGGGGCTCTCCTACGAGCAGTACTTC. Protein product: CASSFTLQGLSYEQYF.

CDR3 residues: CASSSFRGNSDEQYF. In DNA, the CDR3 is TGTGCCAGCAGCTCGTTCAGGGGGAATTCGGACGAGCAGTACTTC. V and J are TRBV5-4 and TRBJ2-7; 7 nucleotides align to TRBD1. The CDR3 has 15 amino acids. CDR1 and CDR2 (germline): SGHNT, YYREEE (reference sequence). The V segment lost 3 bases and the J segment 5 bases; nucleotides outside the gene matches: 11. Full variable domain (outside the CDR3, taken from reference TRBV5-4 and TRBJ2-7): ETGVTQSPTHLIKTRGQQVTLRCSSQSGHNTVSWYQQALGQGPQFIFQYYREEENGRGNFPPRFSGLQFPNYSSELNVNALELDDSALYLCASSSFRGNSDEQYFGPGTRLTVT.

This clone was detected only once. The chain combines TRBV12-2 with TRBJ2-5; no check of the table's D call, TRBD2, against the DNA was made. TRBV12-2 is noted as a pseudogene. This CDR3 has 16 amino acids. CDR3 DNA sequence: TGTGCAAGTCGCTTAAACAGGACTAGCGGGAAGGAGACCCAGTACTTC. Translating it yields CASRLNRTSGKETQYF.

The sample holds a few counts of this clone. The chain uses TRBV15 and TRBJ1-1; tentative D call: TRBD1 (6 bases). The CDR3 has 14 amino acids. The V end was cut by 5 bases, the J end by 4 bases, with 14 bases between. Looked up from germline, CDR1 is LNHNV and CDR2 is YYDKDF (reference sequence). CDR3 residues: CATSSHRDGTEAFF. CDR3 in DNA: TGTGCCACCAGCTCTCACAGGGATGGCACTGAAGCTTTCTTT.

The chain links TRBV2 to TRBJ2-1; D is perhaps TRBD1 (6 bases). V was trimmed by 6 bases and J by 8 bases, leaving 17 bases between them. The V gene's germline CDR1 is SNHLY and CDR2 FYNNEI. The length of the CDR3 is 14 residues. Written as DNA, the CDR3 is TGTGCCAGCAGATGGACAGAGTACGTCGATGAGCAGTTCTTC. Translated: CASRWTEYVDEQFF.

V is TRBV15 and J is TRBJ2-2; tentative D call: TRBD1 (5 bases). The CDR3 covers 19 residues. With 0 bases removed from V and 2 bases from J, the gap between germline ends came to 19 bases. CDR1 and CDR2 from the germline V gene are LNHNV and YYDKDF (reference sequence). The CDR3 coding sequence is TGTGCCACCAGCAGAGATATTTCAGGCAGCTGGGGCAACACCGGGGAGCTGTTTTTT. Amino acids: CATSRDISGSWGNTGELFF. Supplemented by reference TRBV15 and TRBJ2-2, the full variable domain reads DAMVIQNPRYQVTQFGKPVTLSCSQTLNHNVMYWYQQKSSQAPKLLFHYYDKDFNNEADTPDNFQSRRPNTSFCFLDIRSPGLGDTAMYLCATSRDISGSWGNTGELFFGEGSRLTVL.